The rows below give T cell receptor beta chains drawn from one sample of a study of PD-1 blockade in classical Hodgkin lymphoma. The repertoire was sequenced with immunoSEQ multiplex PCR; TCRdb's copy has only in-frame clones and lacks some. Of roughly 16,000 clones in the sample, 82% were seen once. This material consisted of peripheral blood mononuclear cells (PBMCs), taken before the second cycle of nivolumab. These receptors all stem from a human donor with classical Hodgkin lymphoma. Each CDR3 is given with its conserved first and last residue. Fields, in order: clone size, V gene, J gene, D gene, CDR3 protein. D genes are given only for firm matches. Where a row states a size, it is once, few, many or the class of an expanded clone; other rows omit it.

clone_size: once
v_call: TRBV14
j_call: TRBJ1-2
d_call: -
cdr3_aa: CASSPEGIGYTF

clone_size: -
v_call: TRBV4-2
j_call: TRBJ1-1
d_call: -
cdr3_aa: CASSQEAGMNTEAFF

clone_size: -
v_call: TRBV2
j_call: TRBJ1-1
d_call: -
cdr3_aa: CASGATGTVNTEAFF

clone_size: -
v_call: TRBV7-8
j_call: TRBJ2-7
d_call: TRBD2
cdr3_aa: CASSDLAGVKPYEQYF

clone_size: once
v_call: TRBV5-4
j_call: TRBJ2-7
d_call: -
cdr3_aa: CASSSSVLRKGEQYF

clone_size: once
v_call: TRBV4-1
j_call: TRBJ2-5
d_call: TRBD2
cdr3_aa: CASSQDPSGGAIKTQYF

clone_size: -
v_call: TRBV7-2
j_call: TRBJ2-1
d_call: -
cdr3_aa: CASSLGTSGPGAGGEQFF

clone_size: -
v_call: TRBV28
j_call: TRBJ1-2
d_call: -
cdr3_aa: CASLPGQTNYGYTF

clone_size: -
v_call: TRBV9
j_call: TRBJ2-1
d_call: TRBD2
cdr3_aa: CASSISGGRSRNNEQFF

clone_size: few
v_call: TRBV29-1
j_call: TRBJ2-3
d_call: TRBD2
cdr3_aa: CSARGTSAQSTDTQYF

clone_size: -
v_call: TRBV7-6
j_call: -
d_call: TRBD1
cdr3_aa: CASSLRAPGQGILQETQYF

clone_size: -
v_call: TRBV7-9
j_call: TRBJ2-1
d_call: TRBD2
cdr3_aa: CASSRPSGTYNEQFF

clone_size: -
v_call: TRBV29-1
j_call: TRBJ1-2
d_call: -
cdr3_aa: CSVEDTSYGYTF

clone_size: -
v_call: TRBV25-1
j_call: TRBJ1-1
d_call: -
cdr3_aa: CASSPRDGEAFF

clone_size: -
v_call: TRBV27
j_call: TRBJ2-7
d_call: -
cdr3_aa: CASRVGGSYEQYF

clone_size: few
v_call: TRBV5-4
j_call: TRBJ1-1
d_call: -
cdr3_aa: CASSRRNRDTEAFF

clone_size: -
v_call: TRBV30
j_call: TRBJ1-3
d_call: TRBD1
cdr3_aa: CASSGGGNTIYF

clone_size: -
v_call: TRBV7-6
j_call: TRBJ2-3
d_call: TRBD2
cdr3_aa: CASSMLAGGTDTQYF

clone_size: -
v_call: TRBV13
j_call: TRBJ1-5
d_call: -
cdr3_aa: CASSRLRGNQPQHF

clone_size: once
v_call: TRBV2
j_call: TRBJ1-2
d_call: TRBD1
cdr3_aa: CASTLDRGGGYTF

clone_size: once
v_call: TRBV6-4
j_call: TRBJ2-2
d_call: -
cdr3_aa: CASSDGGTGELFF

clone_size: -
v_call: TRBV19
j_call: TRBJ2-1
d_call: -
cdr3_aa: CASSLTPGFHEQFF

clone_size: -
v_call: TRBV25-1
j_call: TRBJ2-6
d_call: -
cdr3_aa: CATIGLLKSSGANVLTF

clone_size: -
v_call: TRBV19
j_call: TRBJ1-5
d_call: -
cdr3_aa: CASSSWGDLNQPQHF

clone_size: -
v_call: TRBV5-4
j_call: TRBJ1-4
d_call: TRBD1
cdr3_aa: CASRLSTGSNEKLFF

clone_size: -
v_call: TRBV6-4
j_call: TRBJ2-6
d_call: -
cdr3_aa: CASSDFGQLYVSGANVLTF

clone_size: -
v_call: TRBV19
j_call: TRBJ1-2
d_call: -
cdr3_aa: CASTRRQFYGYTF

clone_size: -
v_call: TRBV28
j_call: TRBJ2-7
d_call: TRBD2
cdr3_aa: CASSKAGGQSYEQYF

clone_size: few
v_call: TRBV7-9
j_call: TRBJ1-6
d_call: TRBD1
cdr3_aa: CASSVPGQGNSPLHF

clone_size: -
v_call: TRBV5-4
j_call: TRBJ2-3
d_call: TRBD2
cdr3_aa: CASSQGGVGAADTQYF

clone_size: -
v_call: TRBV27
j_call: TRBJ2-1
d_call: TRBD2
cdr3_aa: CASSLYSGEGSNEQFF

clone_size: -
v_call: TRBV28
j_call: TRBJ1-5
d_call: -
cdr3_aa: CASGSGGISQPQHF

clone_size: -
v_call: TRBV4-3
j_call: TRBJ2-4
d_call: TRBD2
cdr3_aa: CASSQETPTSVVSPKNIQYF

clone_size: -
v_call: TRBV18
j_call: TRBJ2-3
d_call: TRBD2
cdr3_aa: CASSPEGLAQYF

clone_size: -
v_call: TRBV7-9
j_call: TRBJ2-7
d_call: -
cdr3_aa: CASSTGSRSYEQYF

clone_size: -
v_call: TRBV6-6
j_call: TRBJ1-3
d_call: -
cdr3_aa: CASRTAESRGNTIYF

clone_size: few
v_call: TRBV29-1
j_call: TRBJ2-7
d_call: -
cdr3_aa: CSVGANSYEQYF

clone_size: -
v_call: TRBV7-9
j_call: TRBJ1-6
d_call: -
cdr3_aa: CASSAVQGSNSPLHF

clone_size: -
v_call: TRBV11-2
j_call: TRBJ2-3
d_call: -
cdr3_aa: CASSPTDTDTQYF

clone_size: -
v_call: TRBV5-4
j_call: TRBJ2-5
d_call: TRBD1
cdr3_aa: CASSFKGAGETQYF

clone_size: -
v_call: TRBV4-3
j_call: TRBJ2-1
d_call: -
cdr3_aa: CASSQERVTSSYNEQFF

clone_size: medium-sized
v_call: TRBV19
j_call: TRBJ2-7
d_call: TRBD1
cdr3_aa: CASSTGAVQHEQYF

clone_size: -
v_call: TRBV7-2
j_call: TRBJ2-5
d_call: -
cdr3_aa: CASSQRADTQETQYF

clone_size: -
v_call: TRBV11-3
j_call: TRBJ1-1
d_call: -
cdr3_aa: CASSLEFIGESTEAFF

clone_size: medium-sized
v_call: TRBV4-2
j_call: TRBJ2-2
d_call: -
cdr3_aa: CASSQEGDREAGELFF

clone_size: -
v_call: TRBV6-4
j_call: TRBJ1-2
d_call: -
cdr3_aa: CASTLWRKRLYGYTF

clone_size: -
v_call: TRBV9
j_call: TRBJ2-3
d_call: -
cdr3_aa: CASSVFEDTQYF

clone_size: -
v_call: TRBV5-4
j_call: TRBJ2-3
d_call: TRBD1
cdr3_aa: CASSYRDRASDTQYF

clone_size: once
v_call: TRBV2
j_call: TRBJ2-7
d_call: -
cdr3_aa: CASIGDGYEQYF

clone_size: once
v_call: TRBV4-3
j_call: TRBJ2-2
d_call: TRBD1
cdr3_aa: CASSQDSRTGHGELFF

clone_size: -
v_call: TRBV2
j_call: TRBJ2-4
d_call: TRBD2
cdr3_aa: CASSVRTSGGENIQYF

clone_size: -
v_call: TRBV11-2
j_call: TRBJ2-1
d_call: TRBD2
cdr3_aa: CASKTGGASRNEQFF

clone_size: once
v_call: TRBV5-5
j_call: TRBJ1-6
d_call: -
cdr3_aa: CASSLPGRNSPLHF

clone_size: -
v_call: TRBV27
j_call: TRBJ2-5
d_call: TRBD1
cdr3_aa: CASSLRTGVQETQYF

clone_size: -
v_call: TRBV19
j_call: TRBJ2-3
d_call: -
cdr3_aa: CASSIESTDTQYF

clone_size: once
v_call: TRBV29-1
j_call: TRBJ2-3
d_call: -
cdr3_aa: CSVGDLIIATPDTQYF

clone_size: -
v_call: TRBV5-5
j_call: TRBJ1-6
d_call: TRBD1
cdr3_aa: CASSRDRQGNSPLHF

clone_size: -
v_call: TRBV7-6
j_call: TRBJ2-1
d_call: -
cdr3_aa: CASSLVRYNEQFF

clone_size: -
v_call: TRBV11-2
j_call: TRBJ2-2
d_call: TRBD2
cdr3_aa: CASSRSGANTGELFF

clone_size: -
v_call: TRBV5-4
j_call: TRBJ1-1
d_call: -
cdr3_aa: CASSFSGKEAFF